This TCR beta chain was documented in a study of blood T cell repertoires in COVID-19. Study-wide context: Sites in the United States, Italy and Spain provided acute and convalescent COVID-19 samples. Nucleic acid was either cDNA or gDNA, and it came from T cells, B-cell-depleted T cells, or PBMCs.

Germline V CDR1 and CDR2: SGDLS, YYNGEE. V shed 7 bases and J shed 4 bases, with 18 bases lying between them. The length of the CDR3 is 15 residues. Under the authors' procedure: From reference gene primer amplification, estimates of nucleated cell counts were derived. This table comes from immunoSEQ multiplex PCR, and its TCRdb copy is limited to in-frame clones, with some not included. That table is the source of V, J and clone size, and D and trimming were worked out from the DNA. The sample consists of approximately 190,000 clones, about 81% of them appearing once. This TCR was recovered from a man aged 30-40 years with active or convalescent COVID-19. The chain carries TRBV9 and TRBJ1-3; D is unresolved. Sequencing was done on a sample of peripheral blood. The CDR3 DNA reads as TGTGCCAGCGGCCCGGGGTTTGATTCGGGAAACACCATATATTTT. This gives the protein CASGPGFDSGNTIYF.